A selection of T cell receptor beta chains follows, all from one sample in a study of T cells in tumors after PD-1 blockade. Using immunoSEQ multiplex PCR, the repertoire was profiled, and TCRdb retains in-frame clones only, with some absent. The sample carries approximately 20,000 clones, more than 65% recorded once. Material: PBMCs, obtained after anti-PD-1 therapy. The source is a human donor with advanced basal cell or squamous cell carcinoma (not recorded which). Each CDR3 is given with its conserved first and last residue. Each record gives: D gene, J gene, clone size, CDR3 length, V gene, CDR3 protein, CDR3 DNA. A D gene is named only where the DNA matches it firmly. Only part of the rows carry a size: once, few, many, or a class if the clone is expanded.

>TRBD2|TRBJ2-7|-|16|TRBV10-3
CAIQDSLAGGSYEQYF
TGTGCCATCCAAGATTCCCTAGCGGGAGGCTCCTACGAGCAGTACTTC
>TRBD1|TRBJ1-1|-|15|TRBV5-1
CASSLTGGQKTEAFF
TGCGCCAGCAGCTTGACAGGGGGCCAGAAGACTGAAGCTTTCTTT
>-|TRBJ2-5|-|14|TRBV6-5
CASSYSFNQETQYF
TGTGCCAGCAGTTACTCCTTCAACCAAGAGACCCAGTACTTC
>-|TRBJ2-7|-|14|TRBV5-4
CASSLAGLTYEQYF
TGTGCCAGCAGCTTGGCAGGATTGACCTACGAGCAGTACTTC
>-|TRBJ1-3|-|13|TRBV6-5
CASRAGGGNTIYF
TGTGCCAGTAGGGCTGGTGGGGGAAACACCATATATTTT
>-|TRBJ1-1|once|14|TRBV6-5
CASSIDGGDTEAFF
TGTGCCAGCTCGATCGATGGGGGGGACACTGAAGCTTTCTTT
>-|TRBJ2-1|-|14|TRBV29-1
CSVEVSKGVNEQFF
TGCAGCGTTGAAGTATCAAAAGGGGTCAATGAGCAGTTCTTC
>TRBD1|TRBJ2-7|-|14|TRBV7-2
CASSHRTGLREQYF
TGTGCCAGCAGCCATAGGACAGGGCTGCGGGAGCAGTACTTC
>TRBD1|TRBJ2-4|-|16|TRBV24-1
CATSDSGTGMADIQYF
TGTGCCACCAGTGATTCGGGGACAGGGATGGCAGACATTCAGTACTTC
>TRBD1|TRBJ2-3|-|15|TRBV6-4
CASRGTGADTDTQYF
TGTGCCAGCAGAGGGACAGGGGCGGATACAGATACGCAGTATTTT
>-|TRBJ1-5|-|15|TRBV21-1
CASSAGGGSNQPQHF
TGTGCCAGCAGCGCGGGGGGGGGATCTAATCAGCCCCAGCATTTT
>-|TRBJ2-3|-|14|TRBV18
CASSPPYDTDTQYF
TGTGCCAGCTCACCACCGTACGACACAGATACGCAGTATTTT
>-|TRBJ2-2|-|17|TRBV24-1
CATSPNRFFSNTGELFF
TGTGCCACCAGTCCCAATCGATTTTTCAGCAACACCGGGGAGCTGTTTTTT
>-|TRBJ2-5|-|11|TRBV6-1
CASSLGTLLDF
TGTGCCAGCAGCTTGGGGACACTCCTAGACTTC
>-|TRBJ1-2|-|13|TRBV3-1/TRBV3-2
CASSQGTPYGYTF
TGTGCCAGCAGCCAAGGGACACCCTATGGCTACACCTTC
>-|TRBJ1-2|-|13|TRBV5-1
CASSLEQLHGYTF
TGCGCCAGCAGCTTGGAACAACTACATGGCTACACCTTC
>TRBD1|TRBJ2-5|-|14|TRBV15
CATSPTGGQETQYF
TGTGCCACCAGCCCTACAGGGGGCCAAGAGACCCAGTACTTC
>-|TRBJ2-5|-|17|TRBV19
CASSPMGGGPIQETQYF
TGTGCCAGTAGTCCGATGGGGGGAGGACCTATTCAAGAGACCCAGTACTTC
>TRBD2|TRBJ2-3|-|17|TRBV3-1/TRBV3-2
CASSQEAPRLAVDTQYF
TGTGCCAGCAGCCAAGAAGCCCCGAGACTAGCGGTAGATACGCAGTATTTT
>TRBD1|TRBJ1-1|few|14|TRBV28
CASSGQGLDTEAFF
TGTGCCAGCAGCGGACAGGGGCTGGACACTGAAGCTTTCTTT
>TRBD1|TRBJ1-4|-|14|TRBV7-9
CAITLADRAEKLFF
TGTGCCATCACACTAGCGGACAGGGCCGAAAAACTGTTTTTT
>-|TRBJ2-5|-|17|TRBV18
CASSPQITTQVRETQYF
TGTGCCAGCTCCCCCCAAATAACGACCCAAGTGAGAGAGACCCAGTACTTC
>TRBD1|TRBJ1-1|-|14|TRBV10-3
CAISRDRVATEAFF
TGTGCCATCAGCCGGGACAGGGTCGCCACTGAAGCTTTCTTT
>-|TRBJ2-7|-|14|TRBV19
CASSPSGGGYEQYF
TGTGCCAGTAGTCCATCTGGAGGGGGCTACGAGCAGTACTTC
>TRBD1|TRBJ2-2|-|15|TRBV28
CASRNTGVSTGELFF
TGTGCCAGCAGGAACACAGGGGTTAGCACCGGGGAGCTGTTTTTT
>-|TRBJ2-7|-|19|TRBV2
CASRVDFSPVIPLSYEQYF
TGTGCCAGCAGGGTGGACTTTTCCCCCGTTATCCCTCTCTCCTACGAGCAGTACTTC
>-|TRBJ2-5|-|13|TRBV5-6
CASSLPGQETQYF
TGTGCCAGCAGCTTGCCGGGGCAAGAGACCCAGTACTTC
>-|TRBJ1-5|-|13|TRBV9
CASSVNAFQPQHF
TGTGCCAGCAGCGTTAATGCGTTCCAGCCCCAGCATTTT
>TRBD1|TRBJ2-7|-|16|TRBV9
CASSVSPGQGGNEQYF
TGTGCCAGCAGCGTATCACCGGGACAGGGTGGGAACGAGCAGTACTTC
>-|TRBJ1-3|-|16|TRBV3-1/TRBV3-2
CASSQAPGQGWNTIYF
TGTGCCAGCAGCCAGGCTCCTGGGCAGGGTTGGAACACCATATATTTT
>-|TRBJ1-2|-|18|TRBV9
CASSPPGGSAKKEYGYTF
TGTGCCAGCAGCCCCCCCGGAGGTTCAGCCAAAAAGGAATATGGCTACACCTTC
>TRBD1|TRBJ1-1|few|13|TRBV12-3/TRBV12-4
CASRGQGRTEAFF
TGTGCCAGCAGAGGACAGGGAAGGACTGAAGCTTTCTTT